The TCR beta chain under discussion was sequenced for a study of T cell responses to AZD1222 COVID-19 vaccine. Looked up from germline, CDR1 is LNHDA and CDR2 is SQIVND (reference sequence). V was cut by 5 bases and J by 6 bases, with 11 bases left in between. CDR3 size: 13 residues. TCRdb keeps only in-frame clones here, not all; method: immunoSEQ multiplex PCR. The repertoire holds about 150,000 clones, with roughly 94% as singletons. This rearrangement joins TRBV19 to TRBJ1-5; TRBD1 might be the D (5 bases). This receptor was obtained from an adult in good health. Sequenced here: peripheral blood, sampled on day 0 of AZD1222 vaccination. Here the CDR3 DNA reads TGTGCCAGTAGTCCAGGGCTTGGTCAGCCCCAGCATTTT. Protein sequence: CASSPGLGQPQHF. The full variable domain, its missing parts supplied by reference TRBV19 and TRBJ1-5, is DGGITQSPKYLFRKEGQNVTLSCEQNLNHDAMYWYRQDPGQGLRLIYYSQIVNDFQKGDIAEGYSVSREKKESFPLTVTSAQKNPTAFYLCASSPGLGQPQHFGDGTRLSIL.